A single sample is the source of the 15 T cell receptor beta chains below, sequenced in a study of T cell repertoires in cytomegalovirus infection. One entry per CDR3 protein, called by TCRdb with MiXCR from the reads. In the table there are approximately 300,000 distinct CDR3 sequences, approximately 25% of which are singletons. These TCRs' antigens remain unknown. The source was cultured PBMCs, collected from culture after CMV antigen stimulation. Every receptor here comes from a human donor in good health (CMV status not recorded). Some clones in this sample may be carry-over from other donors' samples.

This clonotype was counted ten times or more. The CDR3 nucleotides read TGTGCCAGCAGCTTATGGGGATATCCCGCCTTCTATGGCTACACCTTC. Amino acid sequence: CASSLWGYPAFYGYTF. The chain couples TRBV7-2 to TRBJ1-2, with D unclear. The germline CDR1 and CDR2 sequences are SGHTA and FQGNSA. Between the trimmed V and J ends, which lost 2 bases and 4 bases, there was a span of 17 bases. The CDR3 consists of 16 residues.

V and J are TRBV11-2 and TRBJ2-7; the D gene is possibly TRBD1 (7 bases). V lost 4 bases to trimming and J lost 5 bases, with 18 bases between them. The germline gives CDR1 SGHAT, CDR2 FQNNGV. CDR3 length equals 15 residues. The CDR3 spells CASSSTDRAGNEQYF. DNA of the CDR3: TGTGCCAGCAGCTCTACCGACAGGGCGGGAAACGAGCAGTACTTC.

In its sample, this clonotype was seen many times. The gene calls are TRBV6-2 or TRBV6-3 and TRBJ2-1, with 13 nucleotides matching TRBD2. CDR3 length: 15 amino acids. V was clipped by 5 bases and J by 6 bases; unmatched bases: 4. Germline CDR1 and CDR2: MNHEY and SVGEGT. CDR3 in amino acids: CASSRTSGGSNEQFF. The CDR3, as DNA: TGTGCCAGCAGTCGGACTAGCGGGGGATCCAATGAGCAGTTCTTC.

This clonotype showed up just a few times. V and J are TRBV7-2 and TRBJ2-3; no clear D gene. The CDR3 has 13 residues. The germline V and J ends were trimmed by 5 bases and 2 bases, with 8 bases remaining between them. Germline CDR1 and CDR2: SGHTA and FQGNSA. CDR3 in amino acids: CASSPRFTDTQYF. The CDR3 DNA reads as TGTGCCAGCAGCCCCCGGTTCACAGATACGCAGTATTTT.

This clonotype was seen a few times. The chain carries TRBV20-1 and TRBJ2-1; no clear D gene. This CDR3 contains 13 residues. The V end lost 3 bases, the J end lost 8 bases, and 14 bases lay between the germline ends. Per the germline V gene, CDR1 is DFQATT and CDR2 is SNEGSKA (reference sequence). CDR3 in amino acids: CSASHGMQHEQFF. CDR3 DNA: TGCAGTGCTAGTCATGGGATGCAGCATGAGCAGTTCTTC.

This clonotype has more than one count but fewer than ten. The chain has TRBV10-3 and TRBJ2-1; 8 bases line up with TRBD2. The germline V gene encodes CDR1 ENHRY and CDR2 SYGVKD. CDR3 size: 15 residues. V shed 6 bases, J shed 3 bases, and the junction held 7 bases outside the gene matches. The CDR3 sequence: CAISLGSGSYNEQFF. For the CDR3, the DNA is TGTGCCATCAGCCTGGGGAGCGGGAGCTACAATGAGCAGTTCTTC.

The chain couples TRBV19 to TRBJ2-1; TRBD2 matches 13 bases. This CDR3 spans 16 amino acids. Germline V lookup: CDR1 LNHDA, CDR2 SQIVND (reference sequence). The junction had 8 bases not matched to a gene; V was cut back by 7 bases and J by 5 bases. CDR3 coding DNA: TGTGCCAGTACCATGTTAGGGACTAGCGGGAACAATGAGCAGTTCTTC. It is translated as CASTMLGTSGNNEQFF.

This clonotype was seen only a few times. The rearrangement uses TRBV28 and TRBJ2-3; 7 positions match TRBD2. Germline trimming cut 4 bases from V and 2 bases from J; bases unmatched to any gene: 15. There are 18 residues in the CDR3. Germline lookup yields CDR1 MDHEN and CDR2 SYDVKM. The CDR3 spells CASSYPLVVGGFTDTQYF. Here the CDR3 DNA reads TGTGCCAGCAGTTACCCTCTCGTAGTGGGAGGGTTCACAGATACGCAGTATTTT. Full variable domain (missing parts from reference TRBV28 and TRBJ2-3): DVKVTQSSRYLVKRTGEKVFLECVQDMDHENMFWYRQDPGLGLRLIYFSYDVKMKEKGDIPEGYSVSREKKERFSLILESASTNQTSMYLCASSYPLVVGGFTDTQYFGPGTRLTVL.

The table lists this clonotype with a few counts. The junction does not match germline at one end; this may be a read error. The genes are TRBV29-1 and TRBJ2-1; TRBD1 might be the D (5 bases). Germline CDR1 is SQVTM and CDR2 is ANQGSEA. The CDR3 has 9 amino acids. CDR3 loop: CSVDRDRVF. The CDR3 nucleotides read TGCAGCGTTGACAGGGATCGGGTCTTC.

V usage is TRBV7-8 and J usage is TRBJ2-2, with 11 bases lining up with TRBD2. Germline V gene sequence: CDR1 SGHVS, CDR2 FQNEAQ. This CDR3 comprises 18 residues. With 1 base clipped from V and 6 bases from J, the junction kept 10 bases outside the gene matches. The CDR3 DNA reads as TGTGCCAGCAGCTTAGATAGGACTAGCGGGTACAGGGCCGGGGAGCTGTTTTTT. This sequence encodes CASSLDRTSGYRAGELFF. Drawing the rest from reference TRBV7-8 and TRBJ2-2, the complete variable domain is GAGVSQSPRYKVAKRGQDVALRCDPISGHVSLFWYQQALGQGPEFLTYFQNEAQLDKSGLPSDRFFAERPEGSVSTLKIQRTQQEDSAVYLCASSLDRTSGYRAGELFFGEGSRLTVL.

The chain's CDR3 is CASQQGLLNTEAFF. Here the CDR3 DNA reads TGTGCCAGTCAACAGGGTTTACTGAACACTGAAGCTTTCTTT. The chain recombines TRBV6-1 with TRBJ1-1, with a weak D call TRBD1 (6 bases). Germline V CDR1 and CDR2: MNHNS, SASEGT. CDR3 size: 14 residues. The V gene lost 9 bases and the J gene lost 0 bases, with 14 bases spanning the gap.

The table lists this clonotype with many counts. This chain links TRBV7-6 with TRBJ1-5, with a possible D match to TRBD1 (6 bases). The germline CDR1 and CDR2 sequences are SGHVS and FNYEAQ. The germline V and J ends were trimmed by 6 bases and 5 bases, with 14 bases remaining between them. CDR3 length equals 14 residues. In DNA form, the CDR3 reads TGTGCCAGCAGTCTACAGGGTTCGTATCAGCCCCAGCATTTT. This gives the protein CASSLQGSYQPQHF.

A few counts support this clonotype. V is TRBV28 and J is TRBJ1-1; D is uncertain. CDR3 length: 13 amino acids. Between the trimmed V and J ends, which lost 6 bases and 6 bases, there was a span of 14 bases. CDR1 and CDR2 from the germline V gene are MDHEN and SYDVKM. The DNA of the CDR3 is TGTGCCAGCAGCCGATCCCTCGACGCTGAAGCTTTCTTT. This encodes CASSRSLDAEAFF. Full variable domain (rest looked up from reference TRBV28 and TRBJ1-1): DVKVTQSSRYLVKRTGEKVFLECVQDMDHENMFWYRQDPGLGLRLIYFSYDVKMKEKGDIPEGYSVSREKKERFSLILESASTNQTSMYLCASSRSLDAEAFFGQGTRLTVV.

This clonotype was recorded a few times. CDR3: CASSLEAGSYEQYV. The CDR3, as DNA: TGTGCCAGCAGCTTGGAAGCGGGCTCCTACGAGCAGTACGTC. The J gene is TRBJ2-7, the V gene TRBV5-6; possibly TRBD2 for D (6 bases). The germline V gene has CDR1 SGHDT and CDR2 YYEEEE. V was cut by 0 bases and J by 0 bases, with 7 bases left in between. The CDR3 sequence is 14 residues long.

The chain combines TRBV9 with TRBJ1-2; D is possibly TRBD1 (6 bases). Germline CDR1 reads SGDLS; CDR2 reads YYNGEE. CDR3 length: 15 amino acids. Trimming left V 4 bases short and J 0 bases short, with 13 bases between. Here the CDR3 reads CASSLSTGPNYGYTF. The DNA for the CDR3 is TGTGCCAGCAGCTTGTCGACAGGCCCTAACTATGGCTACACCTTC.